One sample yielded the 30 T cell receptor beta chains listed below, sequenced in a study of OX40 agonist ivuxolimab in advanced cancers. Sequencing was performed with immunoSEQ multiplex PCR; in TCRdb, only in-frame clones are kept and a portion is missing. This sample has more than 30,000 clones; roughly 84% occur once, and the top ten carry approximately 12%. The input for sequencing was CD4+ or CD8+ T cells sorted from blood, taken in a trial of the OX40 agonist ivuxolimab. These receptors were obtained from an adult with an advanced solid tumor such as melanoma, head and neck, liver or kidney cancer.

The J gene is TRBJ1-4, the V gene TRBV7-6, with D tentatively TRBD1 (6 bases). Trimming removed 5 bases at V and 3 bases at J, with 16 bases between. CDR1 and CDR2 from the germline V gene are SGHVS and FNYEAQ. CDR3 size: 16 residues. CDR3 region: CASSTRGGRPNEKLFF. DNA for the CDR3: TGTGCCAGCAGCACTAGGGGGGGAAGGCCTAATGAAAAACTGTTTTTT.

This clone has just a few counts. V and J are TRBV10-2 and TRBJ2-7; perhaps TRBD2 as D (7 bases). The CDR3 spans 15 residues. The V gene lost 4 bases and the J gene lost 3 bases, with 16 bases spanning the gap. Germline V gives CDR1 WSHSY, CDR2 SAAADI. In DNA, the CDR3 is TGCGCCAGCAGTGGGGAGGAGAGGGGGGGCTACGAGCAGTACTTC. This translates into CASSGEERGGYEQYF.

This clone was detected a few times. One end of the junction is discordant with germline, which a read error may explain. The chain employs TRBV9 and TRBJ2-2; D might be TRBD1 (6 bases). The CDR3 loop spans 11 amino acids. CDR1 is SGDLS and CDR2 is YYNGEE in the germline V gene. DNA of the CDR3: TGTGCCAGCAGAGGAAACAGGGAACTGTTTTTT. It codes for CASRGNRELFF.

The CDR3 DNA is TGTGCCAGCAAGGGGGACAGGTTGGATAATTCACCCCTCCACTTT. It translates to CASKGDRLDNSPLHF. V and J are TRBV7-9 and TRBJ1-6; 8 positions agree with TRBD1. This CDR3 has 15 residues. The germline V gene encodes CDR1 SEHNR and CDR2 FQNEAQ (reference sequence). V trimming: 7 bases; J trimming: 5 bases; junction bases outside the gene matches: 7.

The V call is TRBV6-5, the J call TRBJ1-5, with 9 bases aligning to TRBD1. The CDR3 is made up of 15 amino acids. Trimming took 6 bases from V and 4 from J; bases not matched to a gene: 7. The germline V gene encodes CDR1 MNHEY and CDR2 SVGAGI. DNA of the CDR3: TGTGCCAGCAGGCAACAGGGGGCTATAAATCAGCCCCAGCATTTT. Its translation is CASRQQGAINQPQHF.

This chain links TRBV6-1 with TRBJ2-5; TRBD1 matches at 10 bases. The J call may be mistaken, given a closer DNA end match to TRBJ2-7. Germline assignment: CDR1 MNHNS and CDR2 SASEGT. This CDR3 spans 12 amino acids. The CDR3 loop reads CASDRGRYEQYF. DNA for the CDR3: TGTGCCAGCGACAGGGGGCGATACGAGCAGTACTTC.

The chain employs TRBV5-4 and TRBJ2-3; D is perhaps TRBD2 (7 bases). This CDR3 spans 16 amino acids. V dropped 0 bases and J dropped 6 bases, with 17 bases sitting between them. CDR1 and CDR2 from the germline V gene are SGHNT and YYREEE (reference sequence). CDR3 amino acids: CASSLAKRGGTDTQYF. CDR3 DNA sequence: TGTGCCAGCAGCTTGGCCAAGAGGGGGGGTACGGATACGCAGTATTTT.

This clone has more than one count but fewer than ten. The CDR3 DNA reads as TGTGCCAGCAGTCCTGGGGGTACGCAGTATTTT. Protein: CASSPGGTQYF. The chain has TRBV25-1 and TRBJ2-3; D assignment may be TRBD1 or TRBD2 (5 bases each). The germline V gene has CDR1 MGHDK and CDR2 SYGVNS. This CDR3 is built from 11 residues. With 5 bases removed from V and 8 bases from J, the gap between germline ends came to 8 bases.

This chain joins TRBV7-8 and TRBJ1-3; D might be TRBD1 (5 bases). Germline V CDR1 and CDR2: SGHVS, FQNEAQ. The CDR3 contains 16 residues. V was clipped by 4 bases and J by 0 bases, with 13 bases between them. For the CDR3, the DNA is TGTGCCAGCAGCTCCGACAGCCCACGCTCTGGAAACACCATATATTTT. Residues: CASSSDSPRSGNTIYF.

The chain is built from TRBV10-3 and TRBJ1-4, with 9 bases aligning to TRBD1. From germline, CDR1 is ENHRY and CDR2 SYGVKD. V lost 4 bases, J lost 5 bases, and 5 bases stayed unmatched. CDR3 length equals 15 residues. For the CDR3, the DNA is TGTGCCATCAGTGCGGGGGGACAGGGAAATGAAAAACTGTTTTTT. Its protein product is CAISAGGQGNEKLFF.

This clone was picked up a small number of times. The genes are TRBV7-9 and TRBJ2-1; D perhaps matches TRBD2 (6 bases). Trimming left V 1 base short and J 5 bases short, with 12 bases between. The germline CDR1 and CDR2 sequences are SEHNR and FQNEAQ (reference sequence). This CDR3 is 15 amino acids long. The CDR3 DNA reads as TGTGCCAGCAGCTTAGTCCGGGACTTTAACAATGAGCAGTTCTTC. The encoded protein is CASSLVRDFNNEQFF.

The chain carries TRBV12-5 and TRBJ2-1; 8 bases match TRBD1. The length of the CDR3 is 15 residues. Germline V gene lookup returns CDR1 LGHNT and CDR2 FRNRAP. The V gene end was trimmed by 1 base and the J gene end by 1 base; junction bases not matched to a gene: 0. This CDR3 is CASGLGQGSYNEQFF. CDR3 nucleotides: TGTGCTAGTGGTTTGGGACAGGGGTCCTACAATGAGCAGTTCTTC.

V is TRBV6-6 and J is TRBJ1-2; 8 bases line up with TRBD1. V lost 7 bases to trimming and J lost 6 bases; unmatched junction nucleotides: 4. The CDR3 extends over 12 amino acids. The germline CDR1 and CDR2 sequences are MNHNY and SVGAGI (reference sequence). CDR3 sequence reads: CASTKTGDGYTF. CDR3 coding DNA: TGTGCCAGCACCAAGACAGGGGATGGCTACACCTTC.

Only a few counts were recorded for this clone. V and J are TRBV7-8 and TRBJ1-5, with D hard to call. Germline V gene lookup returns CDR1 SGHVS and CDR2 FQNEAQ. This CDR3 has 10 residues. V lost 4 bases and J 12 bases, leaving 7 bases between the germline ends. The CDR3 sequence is CASSSTYQHF. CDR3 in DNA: TGTGCCAGCAGCTCCACTTACCAGCATTTT.

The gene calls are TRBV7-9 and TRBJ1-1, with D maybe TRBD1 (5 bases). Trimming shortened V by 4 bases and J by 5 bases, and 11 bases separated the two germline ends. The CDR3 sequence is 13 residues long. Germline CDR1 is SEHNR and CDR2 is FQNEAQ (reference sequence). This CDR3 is CASSWLGGTEAFF. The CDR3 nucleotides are TGTGCCAGCAGCTGGCTTGGGGGGACTGAAGCTTTCTTT.

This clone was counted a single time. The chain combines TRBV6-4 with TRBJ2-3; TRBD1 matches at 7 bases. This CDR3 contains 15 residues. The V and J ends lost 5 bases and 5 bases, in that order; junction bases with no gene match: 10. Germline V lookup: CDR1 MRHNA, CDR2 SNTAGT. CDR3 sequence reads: CASSREGGRGDTQYF. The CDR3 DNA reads TGTGCCAGCAGTCGCGAAGGGGGCCGAGGAGATACGCAGTATTTT.

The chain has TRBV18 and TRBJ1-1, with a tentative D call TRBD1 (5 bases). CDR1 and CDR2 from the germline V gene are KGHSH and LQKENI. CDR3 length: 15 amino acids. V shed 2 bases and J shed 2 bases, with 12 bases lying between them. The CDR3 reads CASSPSRGVNTEAFF. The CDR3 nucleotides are TGTGCCAGCTCACCAAGTCGGGGGGTCAACACTGAAGCTTTCTTT.

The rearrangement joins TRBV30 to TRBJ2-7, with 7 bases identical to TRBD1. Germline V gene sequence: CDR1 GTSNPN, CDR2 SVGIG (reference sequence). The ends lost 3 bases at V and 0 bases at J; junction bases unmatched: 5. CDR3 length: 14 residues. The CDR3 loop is CAWSWDSSSYEQYF. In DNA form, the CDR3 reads TGTGCCTGGAGCTGGGACAGTAGCTCCTACGAGCAGTACTTC. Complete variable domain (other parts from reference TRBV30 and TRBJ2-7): SQTIHQWPATLVQPVGSPLSLECTVEGTSNPNLYWYRQAAGRGLQLLFYSVGIGQISSEVPQNLSASRPQDRQFILSSKKLLLSDSGFYLCAWSWDSSSYEQYFGPGTRLTVT.

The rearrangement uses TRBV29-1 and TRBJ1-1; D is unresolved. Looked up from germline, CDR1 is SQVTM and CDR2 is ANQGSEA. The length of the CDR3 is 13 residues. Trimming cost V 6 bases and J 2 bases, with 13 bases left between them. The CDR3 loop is CSVIGPANTEAFF. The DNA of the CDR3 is TGCAGCGTGATAGGACCGGCTAACACTGAAGCTTTCTTT.

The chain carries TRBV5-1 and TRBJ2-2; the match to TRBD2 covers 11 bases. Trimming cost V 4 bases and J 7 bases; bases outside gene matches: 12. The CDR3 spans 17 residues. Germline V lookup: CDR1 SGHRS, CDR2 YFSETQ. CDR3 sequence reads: CASSPHSGGAEVGELFF. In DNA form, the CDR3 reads TGCGCCAGCAGCCCGCATAGCGGGGGGGCCGAGGTCGGGGAGCTGTTTTTT.

CDR3: CASSGRDGLYNEQFF. The CDR3 nucleotides are TGTGCCAGCAGTGGACGGGACGGACTTTACAATGAGCAGTTCTTC. This rearrangement joins TRBV6-4 to TRBJ2-1, with D tentatively TRBD1 or TRBD2 (5 bases each). Trimming stripped 4 bases from V and 4 bases from J, with 14 bases between. From germline, CDR1 is MRHNA and CDR2 SNTAGT. This CDR3 has 15 residues.

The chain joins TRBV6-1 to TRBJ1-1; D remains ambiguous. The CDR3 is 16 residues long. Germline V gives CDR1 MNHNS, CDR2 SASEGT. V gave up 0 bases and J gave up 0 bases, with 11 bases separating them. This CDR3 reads CASSEALGKMNTEAFF. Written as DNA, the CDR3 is TGTGCCAGCAGTGAAGCGCTTGGGAAAATGAACACTGAAGCTTTCTTT.

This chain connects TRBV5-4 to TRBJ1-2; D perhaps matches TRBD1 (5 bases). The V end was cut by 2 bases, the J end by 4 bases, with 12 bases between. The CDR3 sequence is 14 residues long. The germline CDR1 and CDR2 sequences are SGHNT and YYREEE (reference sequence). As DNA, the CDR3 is TGTGCCAGCAGCTTCGGAAGGGGCGGCTATGGCTACACCTTC. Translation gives CASSFGRGGYGYTF.

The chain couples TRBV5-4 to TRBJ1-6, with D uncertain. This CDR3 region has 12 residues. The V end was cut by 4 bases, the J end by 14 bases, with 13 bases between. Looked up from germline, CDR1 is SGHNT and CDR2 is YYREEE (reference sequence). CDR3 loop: CASSVHSGSLHF. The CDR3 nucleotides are TGTGCCAGCAGCGTCCACAGCGGATCCCTCCACTTT.

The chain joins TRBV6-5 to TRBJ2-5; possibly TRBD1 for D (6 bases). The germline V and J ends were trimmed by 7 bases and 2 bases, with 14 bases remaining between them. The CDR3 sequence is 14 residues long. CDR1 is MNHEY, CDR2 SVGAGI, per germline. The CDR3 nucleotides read TGTGCCAGCAACAACAGGGCACTGCAAGAGACCCAGTACTTC. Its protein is CASNNRALQETQYF.

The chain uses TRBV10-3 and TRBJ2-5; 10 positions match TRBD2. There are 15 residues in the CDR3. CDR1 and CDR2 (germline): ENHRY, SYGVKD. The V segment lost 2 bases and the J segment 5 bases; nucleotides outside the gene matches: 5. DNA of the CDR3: TGTGCCATCAGTGAGGCTAGCGGGGGCTCTGAGACCCAGTACTTC. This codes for CAISEASGGSETQYF.

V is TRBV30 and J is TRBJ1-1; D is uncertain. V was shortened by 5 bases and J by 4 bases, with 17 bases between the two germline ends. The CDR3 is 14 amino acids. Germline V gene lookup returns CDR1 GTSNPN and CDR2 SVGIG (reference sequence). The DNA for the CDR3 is TGTGCCTGGCGGCACCCCATGAGGTCCACTGAAGCTTTCTTT. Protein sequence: CAWRHPMRSTEAFF.

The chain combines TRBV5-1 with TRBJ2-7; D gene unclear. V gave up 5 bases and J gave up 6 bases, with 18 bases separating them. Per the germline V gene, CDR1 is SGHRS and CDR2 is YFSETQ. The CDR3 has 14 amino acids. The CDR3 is CASSSYSSDSEQYF. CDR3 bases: TGCGCCAGCAGTTCCTACTCGTCTGACTCCGAGCAGTACTTC. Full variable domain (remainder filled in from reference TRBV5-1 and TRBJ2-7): KAGVTQTPRYLIKTRGQQVTLSCSPISGHRSVSWYQQTPGQGLQFLFEYFSETQRNKGNFPGRFSGRQFSNSRSEMNVSTLELGDSALYLCASSSYSSDSEQYFGPGTRLTVT.

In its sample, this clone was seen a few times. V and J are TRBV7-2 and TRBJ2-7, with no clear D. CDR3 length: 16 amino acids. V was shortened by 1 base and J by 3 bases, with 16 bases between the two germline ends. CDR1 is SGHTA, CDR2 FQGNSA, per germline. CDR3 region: CASSLEVTTYRYEQYF. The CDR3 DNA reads TGTGCCAGCAGCTTAGAGGTGACCACCTACCGCTACGAGCAGTACTTC.

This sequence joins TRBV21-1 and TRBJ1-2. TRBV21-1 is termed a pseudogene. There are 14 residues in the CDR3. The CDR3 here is CASRLGVRFYGYTF. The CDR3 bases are TGTGCCAGCAGGTTGGGGGTTCGGTTCTATGGCTACACCTTC.